This TCR beta chain was observed in a study of cytomegalovirus exposure and HLA in healthy donors. PCR was performed using 60 Vbeta and 13 Jbeta primers. Using immunoSEQ multiplex PCR, the repertoire was profiled, and TCRdb retains in-frame clones only, with some absent. The sample carries some 180,000 clones, approximately 80% recorded once. Concerning this clone: What it binds is unknown.

Study results and caveats: A list of around 160 TCR beta chains associated with cytomegalovirus was given.

Though probably carrying unrecorded immune exposures, donors were nominally healthy at sampling. Germline V gene sequence: CDR1 SGHRS, CDR2 YFSETQ. This CDR3 region has 15 residues. The junction had 8 bases not matched to a gene; V was cut back by 3 bases and J by 5 bases. This sequence was found in a female donor in good health and CMV-seronegative. The chain recombines TRBV5-1 with TRBJ2-7; TRBD2 matches at 10 bases. Sequenced material: PBMCs. CDR3 in DNA: TGCGCCAGCAGCTATTTGCAGCGGGAGGGCCACGAGCAGTACTTC. This encodes CASSYLQREGHEQYF.